The 26 T cell receptor beta chains below come from one sample, sequenced in a study of control samples from healthy donors and cancer patients. Produced via immunoSEQ multiplex PCR; TCRdb's table is partial and in-frame only. The repertoire includes some 130,000 clones, roughly 90% of them detected once, and over 6.5% sits in the top ten. The sequenced sample consisted of PBMCs. These TCRs come from a man aged 50-60 years with head and neck cancer.

The V call is TRBV9, the J call TRBJ2-5; the D gene is possibly TRBD2 (6 bases). V lost 0 bases and J lost 7, with 10 bases in between. In germline, CDR1 is SGDLS, CDR2 YYNGEE. The CDR3 sequence is 13 residues long. The CDR3 sequence: CASSVGGVGTQYF. CDR3 nucleotide sequence: TGTGCCAGCAGCGTAGGGGGGGTTGGGACCCAGTACTTC.

The chain carries TRBV5-1 and TRBJ2-4; TRBD1 might be the D (5 bases). The CDR3 runs to 16 residues. The V end was cut by 4 bases, the J end by 0 bases, with 14 bases between. Germline CDR1 and CDR2: SGHRS and YFSETQ. The CDR3 coding sequence is TGCGCCAGCAGCCCGGGCCGTCAGGGAGCCAAAAACATTCAGTACTTC. Translating gives CASSPGRQGAKNIQYF.

This chain uses TRBV7-2 with TRBJ2-7; 10 bases are a match to TRBD1. The CDR3 extends over 15 amino acids. CDR1 SGHTA and CDR2 FQGNSA come from the germline V gene. J was trimmed by 2 bases and V by 5 bases; bases with no gene match: 6. The DNA for the CDR3 is TGTGCCAGCAGCAAACCGGGACAGGGGACCTACGAGCAGTACTTC. It is translated as CASSKPGQGTYEQYF.

The chain joins TRBV6-5 to TRBJ2-1; 8 nucleotides agree with TRBD1. Trimming at V came to 5 bases and at J to 8 bases, leaving 11 bases not matched to a gene. Germline V lookup: CDR1 MNHEY, CDR2 SVGAGI. The CDR3 sequence is 15 residues long. The CDR3 sequence is CASSSRARGLDEQFF. The CDR3 nucleotides read TGTGCCAGCAGTAGTCGGGCCAGGGGGCTTGATGAGCAGTTCTTC.

The chain is built from TRBV5-1 and TRBJ1-2, with 7 nucleotides matching TRBD1. J lost 8 bases, V lost 4 bases, and 14 bases had no gene match. The CDR3 runs to 15 residues. CDR1 is SGHRS, CDR2 YFSETQ, per germline. As DNA, the CDR3 is TGCGCCAGCAGCCCGCAAGGGGGCCCATCTGTAGGCTACACCTTC. It encodes CASSPQGGPSVGYTF.

The chain employs TRBV7-9 and TRBJ2-7; 9 bases agree with TRBD2. Germline lookup yields CDR1 SEHNR and CDR2 FQNEAQ (reference sequence). The junction had 7 bases not matched to a gene; V was cut back by 3 bases and J by 7 bases. The CDR3 is made up of 14 amino acids. In nucleotides, the CDR3 is TGTGCCAGCAGCTTTCTAGCGGGAAAGGGGGAGCAGTACTTC. This translates into CASSFLAGKGEQYF.

This clone was counted once. The chain employs TRBV18 and TRBJ1-2, with D perhaps matching TRBD1 (6 bases). V was shortened by 5 bases and J by 8 bases, with 15 bases between the two germline ends. Germline values: CDR1 KGHSH, CDR2 LQKENI. The CDR3 totals 13 residues. CDR3 residues: CASSTATGEGYTF. CDR3 bases: TGTGCCAGCTCAACTGCGACAGGAGAGGGCTACACCTTC.

This clone was detected once. The chain links TRBV18 to TRBJ1-4; a weak D match, TRBD1 (5 bases). The V end was cut by 4 bases, the J end by 5 bases, with 11 bases between. CDR3 length equals 14 residues. Looked up from germline, CDR1 is KGHSH and CDR2 is LQKENI. CDR3 nucleotides: TGTGCCAGCTCACGGGACCAGTCCAATGAAAAACTGTTTTTT. Translation: CASSRDQSNEKLFF.

A remark on this clone: Germline and junction disagree at one end, which may indicate a read error. This sequence joins TRBV6-1 and TRBJ1-6; 8 nucleotides line up with TRBD1. Germline values: CDR1 MNHNS, CDR2 SASEGT. The CDR3 consists of 17 residues. The CDR3: CASSEGAGGSNNSPLHF. DNA for the CDR3: TGTGCCAGCAGTGAAGGGGCAGGGGGCTCCAATAATTCACCCCTCCACTTT.

Points on this clone: In the same sample, other DNA sequences code for this CDR3. The CDR3 spells CASSEAWGQSYGYTF. Here the CDR3 DNA reads TGTGCCAGCAGTGAAGCGTGGGGACAGTCCTATGGCTACACCTTC. The V gene is TRBV2, the J gene TRBJ1-2; 7 bases are a match to TRBD1. The length of the CDR3 is 15 residues. CDR1 and CDR2 from the germline V gene are SNHLY and FYNNEI. Unmatched junction bases numbered 5, after V lost 0 bases and J lost 4 bases.

The chain is built from TRBV7-9 and TRBJ1-2; D may be TRBD1 (6 bases). The CDR3 spans 15 residues. Germline CDR1 SEHNR, CDR2 FQNEAQ (reference sequence). Trimming stripped 5 bases from V and 8 bases from J, with 21 bases between. DNA of the CDR3: TGTGCCAGCAGCATCCGGGACACCAATGTTGGGGGCTACACCTTC. It encodes CASSIRDTNVGGYTF.

This clone was detected once. This rearrangement joins TRBV28 to TRBJ2-4; D uncertain. This CDR3 is 14 amino acids long. Germline V gene lookup returns CDR1 MDHEN and CDR2 SYDVKM. Trimming took 8 bases from V and 2 from J, leaving 13 bases between them. The CDR3 region is CASRMGSSKNIQYF. Written as DNA, the CDR3 is TGTGCCAGCCGAATGGGTTCGTCCAAAAACATTCAGTACTTC. Together with reference TRBV28 and TRBJ2-4, the CDR3 gives the full variable domain: DVKVTQSSRYLVKRTGEKVFLECVQDMDHENMFWYRQDPGLGLRLIYFSYDVKMKEKGDIPEGYSVSREKKERFSLILESASTNQTSMYLCASRMGSSKNIQYFGAGTRLSVL.

This sequence joins TRBV24-1 and TRBJ1-4; tentative D call: TRBD1 (5 bases). Germline loops: CDR1 KGHDR, CDR2 SFDVKD. Between the trimmed V and J ends, which lost 2 bases and 7 bases, there was a span of 13 bases. The CDR3 contains 15 residues. This CDR3 reads CATSDSREGSEKLFF. The CDR3 coding sequence is TGTGCCACCAGTGATTCGAGAGAGGGGAGTGAAAAACTGTTTTTT.

This clone was counted between two and nine times. The V gene is TRBV28, the J gene TRBJ2-1, with 10 positions matching TRBD2. The V gene's germline CDR1 is MDHEN and CDR2 SYDVKM. Germline trimming cut 4 bases from V and 4 bases from J; bases unmatched to any gene: 7. The CDR3 runs 16 residues. The chain's CDR3 is CASSSGGTSEYNEQFF. DNA for the CDR3: TGTGCCAGCAGTTCCGGGGGGACTAGCGAATACAATGAGCAGTTCTTC.

The chain carries TRBV2 and TRBJ1-2; D might be TRBD1 (6 bases). The CDR3 extends over 14 amino acids. V was clipped by 8 bases and J by 5 bases, with 18 bases between them. Germline loops: CDR1 SNHLY, CDR2 FYNNEI. CDR3 residues: CASRTGRGGYGYTF. In nucleotides, the CDR3 is TGTGCCAGCCGTACCGGCAGAGGGGGATATGGCTACACCTTC.

V gene TRBV7-2 combines with J gene TRBJ2-3; perhaps TRBD2 as D (5 bases). Deletions cut 3 bases from V and 1 base from J, with 11 bases between. The CDR3 covers 15 residues. Germline CDR1 reads SGHTA; CDR2 reads FQGNSA. The CDR3 is CASSFVGRGTDTQYF. The CDR3 nucleotides are TGTGCCAGCAGCTTTGTAGGGAGAGGCACAGATACGCAGTATTTT.

In DNA, the CDR3 is TGCGCCAGCAGCCAAGGGCGGGGGGGGAGAGAGACCCAGTACTTC. Residues: CASSQGRGGRETQYF. The J gene is TRBJ2-5, the V gene TRBV4-1; TRBD2 matches at 9 bases. CDR1 and CDR2 from the germline V gene are MGHRA and YSYEKL. This CDR3 region has 15 residues. V gave up 1 base and J gave up 4 bases; unmatched junction bases: 4.

This clone appeared once. The chain couples TRBV5-6 to TRBJ2-1; TRBD2 matches 9 bases. In germline, CDR1 is SGHDT, CDR2 YYEEEE. V lost 3 bases, J lost 4 bases, and 5 bases stayed unmatched. The CDR3 totals 15 residues. Here the CDR3 DNA reads TGTGCCAGCAGCTCAGCGGGAGGAGCATACAATGAGCAGTTCTTC. This encodes CASSSAGGAYNEQFF.

V gene TRBV7-9 combines with J gene TRBJ2-7, with 11 bases identical to TRBD2. Per the germline V gene, CDR1 is SEHNR and CDR2 is FQNEAQ (reference sequence). The CDR3 is 14 amino acids. V was clipped by 5 bases and J by 1 base; unmatched bases: 1. CDR3 amino acids: CASSPSGRSYEQYF. CDR3 DNA sequence: TGTGCCAGCAGCCCTAGCGGGAGGTCCTACGAGCAGTACTTC.

The J gene is TRBJ2-5, the V gene TRBV5-4; 13 bases map to TRBD2. CDR3 length: 17 residues. Germline V gives CDR1 SGHNT, CDR2 YYREEE (reference sequence). The V gene end was trimmed by 3 bases and the J gene end by 1 base; junction bases not matched to a gene: 6. The CDR3 here is CASSSWTSGRPQETQYF. CDR3 DNA sequence: TGTGCCAGCAGCTCCTGGACTAGCGGGAGACCCCAAGAGACCCAGTACTTC.

The V gene is TRBV5-1, the J gene TRBJ2-1; 8 positions agree with TRBD1. This CDR3 has 13 residues. V trimming: 3 bases; J trimming: 9 bases; junction bases outside the gene matches: 5. Germline CDR1 is SGHRS and CDR2 is YFSETQ. CDR3 region: CASSYQGATEQFF. In nucleotides, the CDR3 is TGCGCCAGCAGCTATCAGGGGGCGACTGAGCAGTTCTTC.

V gene TRBV15 combines with J gene TRBJ2-2; TRBD2 matches 11 bases. The CDR3 consists of 16 residues. CDR1 is LNHNV and CDR2 is YYDKDF in the germline V gene (reference sequence). After removal of 1 base from V and 6 bases from J, the junction contained 4 bases not matched to a gene. CDR3 DNA sequence: TGTGCCACCAGCAGAGTACTAGCGGGAGTAGCCGGGGAGCTGTTTTTT. Translation: CATSRVLAGVAGELFF.

This sequence joins TRBV7-8 and TRBJ1-2; the match to TRBD1 covers 7 bases. V lost 4 bases to trimming and J lost 4 bases; unmatched junction nucleotides: 3. CDR1 is SGHVS and CDR2 is FQNEAQ in the germline V gene. The CDR3 sequence is 13 residues long. CDR3 in DNA: TGTGCCAGCAGCTCGCGGACAGGCTATGGCTACACCTTC. Protein sequence: CASSSRTGYGYTF.

The gene calls are TRBV7-6 and TRBJ2-1, with 8 bases that match TRBD2. CDR3 length equals 15 residues. CDR1 and CDR2 (germline): SGHVS, FNYEAQ. V lost 3 bases to trimming and J lost 3 bases; unmatched junction nucleotides: 4. CDR3 nucleotides: TGTGCCAGCAGCTTGCGGGGGGCGGTCTACAATGAGCAGTTCTTC. Encoded protein: CASSLRGAVYNEQFF.

The chain has TRBV6-5 and TRBJ2-5, with a tentative D call TRBD1 (5 bases). V was cut by 2 bases and J by 3 bases, with 7 bases left in between. Germline V CDR1 and CDR2: MNHEY, SVGAGI. The CDR3 loop spans 13 amino acids. The CDR3 nucleotides read TGTGCCAGCAGTTACCGCAGGGAAGAGACCCAGTACTTC. Translating it yields CASSYRREETQYF.

Comment on this clone: The sample holds other DNA sequences that translate to the same CDR3. The rearrangement uses TRBV18 and TRBJ1-5; D gene unclear. V was shortened by 3 bases and J by 0 bases, with 6 bases between the two germline ends. Germline V gene data show CDR1 as KGHSH and CDR2 as LQKENI. This CDR3 contains 14 residues. In DNA, the CDR3 is TGTGCCAGCTCACCCAGAGATAGCAATCAGCCCCAGCATTTT. As protein: CASSPRDSNQPQHF.